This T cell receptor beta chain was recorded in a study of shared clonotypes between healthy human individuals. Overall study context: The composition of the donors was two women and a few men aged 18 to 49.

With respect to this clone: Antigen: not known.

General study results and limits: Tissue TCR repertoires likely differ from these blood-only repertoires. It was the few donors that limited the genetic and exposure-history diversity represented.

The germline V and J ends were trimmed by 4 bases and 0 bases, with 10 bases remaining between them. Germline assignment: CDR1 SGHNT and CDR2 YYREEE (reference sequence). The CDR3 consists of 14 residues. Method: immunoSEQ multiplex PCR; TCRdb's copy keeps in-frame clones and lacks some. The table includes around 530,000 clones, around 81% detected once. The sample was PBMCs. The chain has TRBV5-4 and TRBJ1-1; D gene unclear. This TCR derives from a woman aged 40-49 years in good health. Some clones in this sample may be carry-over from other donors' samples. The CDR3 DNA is TGTGCCAGCAGCATCGACGGACTGAACACTGAAGCTTTCTTT. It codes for CASSIDGLNTEAFF.